The 16 T cell receptor beta chains listed next were all sequenced from one sample in a study of T cells after posttransplantation cyclophosphamide. TCRdb's copy holds only in-frame clones and misses some; the assay was immunoSEQ multiplex PCR. The data hold fewer than 8,500 clones, with almost 85% observed a single time. A marrow graft followed busulfan-fludarabine conditioning, with cyclophosphamide on days +3 and +4. Sequences were derived from CD8+ T cells sorted from PBMCs, sampled 1404 days after allogeneic stem cell transplant with posttransplant cyclophosphamide. These receptors were collected from a female patient in her forties or fifties who received an allogeneic stem cell transplant from a related donor, was CMV-positive, and had no GVHD. Part of the T cells may come from the graft donor.

The gene calls are TRBV7-9 and TRBJ2-7, with 9 bases fitting TRBD2. Germline loops: CDR1 SEHNR, CDR2 FQNEAQ (reference sequence). J lost 6 bases, V lost 3 bases, and 3 bases had no gene match. This CDR3 is built from 13 residues. The CDR3 here is CASSLGTSSEQYF. The CDR3 DNA sequence: TGTGCCAGCAGCTTGGGGACTAGCTCCGAGCAGTACTTC.

The V call is TRBV30, the J call TRBJ1-1; TRBD1 agrees at 7 bases. The CDR3 sequence is 13 residues long. Germline CDR1 reads GTSNPN; CDR2 reads SVGIG (reference sequence). Germline trimming cut 5 bases from V and 6 bases from J; bases unmatched to any gene: 9. CDR3 region: CAWDAGGRSEAFF. DNA of the CDR3: TGTGCCTGGGATGCAGGGGGTAGGTCTGAAGCTTTCTTT.

V usage is TRBV7-9 and J usage is TRBJ2-5, with D maybe TRBD1 (6 bases). The CDR3 is made up of 10 amino acids. Germline loops: CDR1 SEHNR, CDR2 FQNEAQ (reference sequence). Trimming took off 10 bases at V and 5 bases at J, with 8 bases between the two ends. As DNA, the CDR3 is TGTGCCACCCAGGGGGAGACCCAGTACTTC. Protein: CATQGETQYF.

The chain recombines TRBV19 with TRBJ1-2; TRBD1 matches 7 bases. The V gene's germline CDR1 is LNHDA and CDR2 SQIVND (reference sequence). J gave up 5 bases and V 4 bases, and 10 bases lay outside the gene matches. CDR3 length: 15 amino acids. CDR3 sequence (DNA): TGTGCCAGTAGTACCTTTACGACAGGGATTTATGGCTACACCTTC. Amino acids: CASSTFTTGIYGYTF.

The chain is built from TRBV7-9 and TRBJ2-3; D might be TRBD2 (5 bases). From germline, CDR1 is SEHNR and CDR2 FQNEAQ (reference sequence). The V end was cut by 5 bases, the J end by 0 bases, with 12 bases between. The CDR3 length is 15 residues. The CDR3 DNA sequence: TGTGCCAGCAGCCCAACGGGAATTAGCACAGATACGCAGTATTTT. Translating it yields CASSPTGISTDTQYF. The full variable domain, with the rest looked up from reference TRBV7-9 and TRBJ2-3, is DTGVSQNPRHKITKRGQNVTFRCDPISEHNRLYWYRQTLGQGPEFLTYFQNEAQLEKSRLLSDRFSAERPKGSFSTLEIQRTEQGDSAMYLCASSPTGISTDTQYFGPGTRLTVL.

The chain combines TRBV28 with TRBJ2-1; 10 bases agree with TRBD2. J lost 6 bases, V lost 3 bases, and 8 bases had no gene match. The CDR3 has 16 amino acids. Germline V gene lookup returns CDR1 MDHEN and CDR2 SYDVKM. The CDR3 DNA follows: TGTGCCAGCAGTTTTTTGCTAGCGGGAGTGGGCAATGAGCAGTTCTTC. This gives the protein CASSFLLAGVGNEQFF.

The V gene is TRBV7-9, the J gene TRBJ1-1, with a weak D call TRBD1 (5 bases). The V gene's germline CDR1 is SEHNR and CDR2 FQNEAQ (reference sequence). V lost 1 base, J lost 7 bases, and 13 bases lay in between. The CDR3 covers 14 residues. As DNA, the CDR3 is TGTGCCAGCAGCTTAGGGCAGGGTATGATTGAAGCTTTCTTT. Amino acid sequence: CASSLGQGMIEAFF. Supplemented by reference TRBV7-9 and TRBJ1-1, the full variable domain reads DTGVSQNPRHKITKRGQNVTFRCDPISEHNRLYWYRQTLGQGPEFLTYFQNEAQLEKSRLLSDRFSAERPKGSFSTLEIQRTEQGDSAMYLCASSLGQGMIEAFFGQGTRLTVV.

This rearrangement joins TRBV27 to TRBJ1-2, with TRBD1 matching 10 bases. Germline-derived CDR1 and CDR2 are MNHEY and SMNVEV (reference sequence). The CDR3 has 16 residues. The V segment lost 8 bases and the J segment 3 bases; nucleotides outside the gene matches: 12. CDR3: CASRRGRGTGDYGYTF. The CDR3 bases are TGTGCCAGCCGTAGGGGTCGAGGGACAGGGGACTATGGCTACACCTTC.

The V call is TRBV19, the J call TRBJ1-4, with 10 bases that match TRBD1. This CDR3 is built from 15 residues. V gave up 4 bases and J gave up 7 bases; unmatched junction bases: 6. The germline V gene encodes CDR1 LNHDA and CDR2 SQIVND (reference sequence). As DNA, the CDR3 is TGTGCCAGTAGTAAAAGACAGGGGGCGTCTGAAAAACTGTTTTTT. Residues: CASSKRQGASEKLFF.

This clone was seen a single time. The chain joins TRBV10-3 to TRBJ1-2; 12 nucleotides align to TRBD1. Germline-derived CDR1 and CDR2 are ENHRY and SYGVKD. The CDR3 contains 14 residues. Trimming removed 8 bases from V and 6 bases from J; junction bases left unmatched: 7. Written as DNA, the CDR3 is TGTGCCATCGATGGTGGGGACAGGGGGCATGGCTACACCTTC. Translation: CAIDGGDRGHGYTF.

V is TRBV11-3 and J is TRBJ2-3; D is uncertain. The CDR3 contains 14 residues. V was shortened by 1 base and J by 3 bases, with 8 bases between the two germline ends. Germline loops: CDR1 SGHNT, CDR2 YENEEA. The CDR3 nucleotides read TGTGCCAGCAGCTTAGTTAGCAGTACAGATACGCAGTATTTT. Amino acid sequence: CASSLVSSTDTQYF. Based on the CDR3 plus reference TRBV11-3 and TRBJ2-3, the full variable domain is EAGVVQSPRYKIIEKKQPVAFWCNPISGHNTLYWYLQNLGQGPELLIRYENEEAVDDSQLPKDRFSAERLKGVDSTLKIQPAELGDSAVYLCASSLVSSTDTQYFGPGTRLTVL.

The table lists this clone with a count of one. The chain links TRBV7-6 to TRBJ2-1, with TRBD2 matching over 9 bases. The V gene end was trimmed by 0 bases and the J gene end by 2 bases; junction bases not matched to a gene: 17. The CDR3 length is 21 residues. CDR1 and CDR2 (germline): SGHVS, FNYEAQ. As DNA, the CDR3 is TGTGCCAGCAGCTTAGCCATTGGAATAGCGGGAGTCCCCGGCCCCTACAATGAGCAGTTCTTC. Residues: CASSLAIGIAGVPGPYNEQFF.

This chain links TRBV13 with TRBJ2-2, with D maybe TRBD1 (6 bases). With 2 bases removed from V and 1 base from J, the gap between germline ends came to 11 bases. Germline assignment: CDR1 PRHDT and CDR2 FYEKMQ (reference sequence). This CDR3 contains 16 residues. CDR3 region: CASSLRETGNTGELFF. The CDR3 nucleotides are TGTGCCAGCAGCTTACGAGAGACAGGGAACACCGGGGAGCTGTTTTTT.

The V gene is TRBV27, the J gene TRBJ2-1, with unresolved D. Per germline, CDR1 MNHEY and CDR2 SMNVEV (reference sequence). This CDR3 is 12 amino acids long. The V end was cut by 6 bases, the J end by 10 bases, with 13 bases between. In DNA, the CDR3 is TGTGCCAGCAGCTCCGACTGGAGAGAGCAGTTCTTC. Amino acid sequence: CASSSDWREQFF.

This chain links TRBV7-9 with TRBJ2-1; TRBD2 matches at 10 bases. Germline lookup yields CDR1 SEHNR and CDR2 FQNEAQ (reference sequence). The CDR3 covers 15 residues. V shed 5 bases and J 4 bases; nucleotides not matched to a gene: 5. The CDR3: CASSLLAGAYNEQFF. The CDR3 DNA follows: TGTGCCAGCAGCCTTCTAGCGGGAGCTTACAATGAGCAGTTCTTC.

J is TRBJ2-7 and V is TRBV27; 9 bases align to TRBD1. The junction had 5 bases not matched to a gene; V was cut back by 6 bases and J by 2 bases. CDR1 is MNHEY, CDR2 SMNVEV, per germline (reference sequence). CDR3 length: 14 residues. The CDR3 DNA follows: TGTGCCAGCAGGGGGACAGGGTTGACCTACGAGCAGTACTTC. Its translation is CASRGTGLTYEQYF.